What follows are 19 T cell receptor beta chains derived from one specimen sequenced in a study of T cell clones after liver transplantation. Data came from immunoSEQ multiplex PCR; TCRdb stores just in-frame clones and leaves some out. This sample has about 120,000 clones, with 90% found just once. Here the sequenced sample was CD4+ T cells from blood, taken 12 months after liver transplant. These receptors were taken from a human patient who received a liver transplant. Among the T cells, some may be from the graft donor.

This chain uses TRBV28 with TRBJ2-7; 10 bases are a match to TRBD2. The CDR3 extends over 14 amino acids. Germline CDR1 is MDHEN and CDR2 is SYDVKM. Trimming removed 5 bases from V and 3 bases from J; junction bases left unmatched: 4. CDR3 nucleotides: TGTGCCAGCAGTGCTAGCGGGAGCAGCTACGAGCAGTACTTC. Translated, it gives CASSASGSSYEQYF.

The chain joins TRBV5-4 to TRBJ2-5; 7 bases fit TRBD2. CDR1 is SGHNT, CDR2 YYREEE, per germline (reference sequence). This CDR3 spans 18 amino acids. V lost 4 bases and J lost 1; bases outside the gene matches: 16. CDR3 amino acids: CASSTTPGRGSGQETQYF. The CDR3 DNA is TGTGCCAGCAGCACGACCCCCGGCCGCGGGAGTGGCCAAGAGACCCAGTACTTC.

The rearrangement uses TRBV9 and TRBJ2-7, with 7 bases aligning to TRBD1. Germline values: CDR1 SGDLS, CDR2 YYNGEE. J lost 2 bases, V lost 0 bases, and 8 bases had no gene match. CDR3 length: 16 amino acids. CDR3 sequence: CASSVGTGTAAYEQYF. The CDR3 bases are TGTGCCAGCAGCGTAGGCACCGGGACAGCAGCCTACGAGCAGTACTTC.

J is TRBJ1-5 and V is TRBV27, with TRBD1 matching 11 bases. The ends lost 5 bases at V and 2 bases at J; junction bases unmatched: 2. The CDR3 totals 15 residues. Germline CDR1 MNHEY, CDR2 SMNVEV (reference sequence). The CDR3 DNA follows: TGTGCCAGCAGTCGGACAGGGGGCGGCAATCAGCCCCAGCATTTT. This gives the protein CASSRTGGGNQPQHF.

The chain carries TRBV7-3 and TRBJ2-1; TRBD2 matches at 7 bases. Trimming removed 0 bases from V and 6 bases from J; junction bases left unmatched: 5. The length of the CDR3 is 15 residues. Germline CDR1 reads SGHTA; CDR2 reads FQGTGA. Here the CDR3 DNA reads TGTGCCAGCAGCTTAACGCGGGAGTTCTCCAATGAGCAGTTCTTC. Its protein is CASSLTREFSNEQFF. The full variable domain, rest sourced from reference TRBV7-3 and TRBJ2-1, is GAGVSQTPSNKVTEKGKYVELRCDPISGHTALYWYRQSLGQGPEFLIYFQGTGAADDSGLPNDRFFAVRPEGSVSTLKIQRTERGDSAVYLCASSLTREFSNEQFFGPGTRLTVL.

V and J are TRBV4-2 and TRBJ2-3, with D maybe TRBD2 (5 bases). This CDR3 has 15 amino acids. Germline assignment: CDR1 LGHNA and CDR2 YNFKEQ. V dropped 0 bases and J dropped 4 bases, with 11 bases sitting between them. CDR3 sequence: CASSQDSTSSDTQYF. The CDR3 DNA is TGTGCCAGCAGCCAAGATTCAACTAGTTCAGATACGCAGTATTTT.

J is TRBJ1-2 and V is TRBV28; 8 bases match TRBD1. CDR3 size: 18 residues. J gave up 4 bases and V 4 bases, and 17 bases lay outside the gene matches. In germline, CDR1 is MDHEN, CDR2 SYDVKM. The CDR3, as DNA: TGTGCCAGCAGTTCTATCCTACCTGACAGGGGAGGGCTCTATGGCTACACCTTC. This translates into CASSSILPDRGGLYGYTF.

The chain joins TRBV21-1 to TRBJ2-5. TRBV21-1 is reported as a pseudogene. The CDR3 is 15 amino acids. The chain's CDR3 is CASSKESGGGETQYF. In DNA form, the CDR3 reads TGTGCCAGCAGCAAAGAGTCCGGGGGCGGCGAGACCCAGTACTTC.

The rearrangement joins TRBV6-1 to TRBJ1-5; no reliable D call. Deletions cut 6 bases from V and 7 bases from J, with 19 bases between. Germline V gene sequence: CDR1 MNHNS, CDR2 SASEGT. The CDR3 has 15 amino acids. CDR3 nucleotides: TGTGCCAGCAGCTCCGAACGCCATAGAGGACAGCCCCAGCATTTT. Protein product: CASSSERHRGQPQHF.

CDR3 nucleotides: TGTGCCAGCAGCCCCATAGGGAACAGGGATTACGAGCAGTACTTC. Protein product: CASSPIGNRDYEQYF. The V and J genes are TRBV7-2 and TRBJ2-7, with D possibly being TRBD1 (6 bases). With 5 bases removed from V and 4 bases from J, the gap between germline ends came to 18 bases. CDR1 SGHTA and CDR2 FQGNSA come from the germline V gene. This CDR3 contains 15 residues.

This chain connects TRBV19 to TRBJ2-1; perhaps TRBD2 as D (6 bases). V was cut by 4 bases and J by 2 bases, with 15 bases left in between. The CDR3 has 16 residues. CDR1 LNHDA and CDR2 SQIVND come from the germline V gene (reference sequence). As DNA, the CDR3 is TGTGCCAGTAGTACCTATAGCGGATTCGCCTACAATGAGCAGTTCTTC. Translated, it gives CASSTYSGFAYNEQFF.

V gene TRBV9 combines with J gene TRBJ1-1, with D possibly matching TRBD1 (6 bases). Germline CDR1 and CDR2: SGDLS and YYNGEE. V was pared by 3 bases and J by 10 bases, with 16 bases between. This CDR3 region has 13 residues. The CDR3 loop is CASSGTIRGGAFF. DNA of the CDR3: TGTGCCAGCAGCGGAACTATACGAGGGGGAGCTTTCTTT.

This chain links TRBV6-1 with TRBJ2-5; 8 bases are shared with TRBD2. Germline-derived CDR1 and CDR2 are MNHNS and SASEGT. CDR3 length: 15 residues. V gave up 6 bases and J gave up 5 bases; unmatched junction bases: 11. The CDR3 protein is CASSVGSGRAETQYF. CDR3 DNA: TGTGCCAGCAGCGTCGGCAGCGGGAGAGCTGAGACCCAGTACTTC.

V is TRBV14 and J is TRBJ2-7, with 11 bases lining up with TRBD1. CDR3 length: 15 amino acids. The junction had 6 bases not matched to a gene; V was cut back by 4 bases and J by 4 bases. Germline CDR1 is SGHDN and CDR2 is FVKESK. CDR3 bases: TGTGCCAGCAGCCGGACAGGGGGCGAACGATACGAGCAGTACTTC. Translated: CASSRTGGERYEQYF.

The chain is built from TRBV29-1 and TRBJ2-7; the D is unclear. Germline values: CDR1 SQVTM, CDR2 ANQGSEA. V was pared by 3 bases and J by 6 bases, with 12 bases between. CDR3 length: 12 amino acids. In DNA form, the CDR3 reads TGCAGCGTTGAGAGCAAACAGCGCGAGCAGTACTTC. It translates to CSVESKQREQYF.

The CDR3 nucleotides read TGTGCCTGTGGACAGCTGGGTGGCATTCAGTACTTC. Protein sequence: CACGQLGGIQYF. The chain combines TRBV30 with TRBJ2-4; D perhaps matches TRBD1 (6 bases). In germline, CDR1 is GTSNPN, CDR2 SVGIG (reference sequence). V lost 6 bases and J 9 bases, leaving 15 bases between the germline ends. The CDR3 is made up of 12 amino acids.

This chain joins TRBV7-7 and TRBJ2-2; 8 bases match TRBD1. The CDR3 runs 14 residues. The J segment lost 4 bases and the V segment lost 5 bases, leaving 3 bases of the junction unmatched. In germline, CDR1 is SSHAT, CDR2 FNYEAQ (reference sequence). CDR3 DNA: TGTGCCAGCAGCCCCGGGACAGGCACCGGGGAGCTGTTTTTT. It translates to CASSPGTGTGELFF.

This clone showed up just once. The chain employs TRBV4-1 and TRBJ2-3; D remains unclear. The CDR3 totals 15 residues. V gave up 4 bases and J gave up 2 bases, with 13 bases separating them. CDR1 is MGHRA and CDR2 is YSYEKL in the germline V gene. The CDR3 coding sequence is TGCGCCAGCAGCCTTACGATCCTATCCACAGATACGCAGTATTTT. Its protein product is CASSLTILSTDTQYF.

The CDR3 DNA sequence: TGTGCCAGCAGCGATACGACAGGGTCGACAGATACGCAGTATTTT. This sequence encodes CASSDTTGSTDTQYF. This rearrangement joins TRBV7-9 to TRBJ2-3; 7 nucleotides match TRBD1. V lost 5 bases and J lost 3; bases outside the gene matches: 8. This CDR3 contains 15 residues. Germline V CDR1 and CDR2: SEHNR, FQNEAQ (reference sequence).